This TCR beta chain appears in the sequencing data of a study of early T cells in non-severe SARS-CoV-2 infection. As for the study in general: Unsorted whole-blood RNA was sequenced in bulk, leaving chains unpaired. Study-wide results and caveats: There was a bias toward anti-spike CD8 responses in VDJdb matching, which missed private and CD4 specificities.

The TCR library protocol attached unique molecular identifiers to the individual cDNA molecules. TCRdb called the 5' RACE reads again in MiXCR, with one record for every CDR3 protein. The sample holds fewer than 80,000 distinct CDR3 sequences, about 11% seen once. There are 16 residues in the CDR3. V was clipped by 0 bases and J by 4 bases, with 16 bases between them. The germline V gene encodes CDR1 SGHRS and CDR2 YFSETQ. A word on this clonotype: Its target is unknown.

The receptor comes from an adult who was a healthcare worker with PCR-confirmed SARS-CoV-2 infection or an uninfected control (not recorded which). The donor label of this sample is uncertain. Sequencing used whole blood, obtained at baseline. The rearrangement uses TRBV5-1 and TRBJ1-2; D is possibly TRBD1 (5 bases). For the CDR3, the DNA is TGCGCCAGCAGCTTGGTATATCGGGGCGAGGCCTATGGCTACACCTTC. Its protein is CASSLVYRGEAYGYTF.